This TCR beta chain emerged from a study of blood T cells in healthy people across ages. This CDR3 has 16 amino acids. The ends lost 0 bases at V and 1 base at J; junction bases unmatched: 3. Per germline, CDR1 PRHDT and CDR2 FYEKMQ (reference sequence). Donors were healthy Caucasian individuals from Russia aged about 6 to 95. The extraction recovered at least 5.5 micrograms of total RNA per sample. It was with a sample-barcoded 5' primer and a J-beta primer mix that a second PCR of roughly 7 to 11 cycles was run. TCRdb re-analysed the 5' RACE reads in MiXCR, keeping a single row per CDR3 protein. Of roughly 1.7 million distinct CDR3 sequences in the sample, about 31% were seen once. Concerning this clonotype itself: What it recognizes is unknown.

Study results and caveats: Estimated diversity across one million T cells was deemed an underestimate. Donor CMV status was unknown, possibly confounding expanded clonotype changes.

The sample comprised blood. V usage is TRBV13 and J usage is TRBJ2-3; TRBD2 agrees at 8 bases. The origin of this receptor is a woman in her thirties in good health. CDR3 in amino acids: CASSLGLSGGTDTQYF. CDR3 DNA: TGTGCCAGCAGCTTAGGTCTTAGCGGGGGCACAGATACGCAGTATTTT.